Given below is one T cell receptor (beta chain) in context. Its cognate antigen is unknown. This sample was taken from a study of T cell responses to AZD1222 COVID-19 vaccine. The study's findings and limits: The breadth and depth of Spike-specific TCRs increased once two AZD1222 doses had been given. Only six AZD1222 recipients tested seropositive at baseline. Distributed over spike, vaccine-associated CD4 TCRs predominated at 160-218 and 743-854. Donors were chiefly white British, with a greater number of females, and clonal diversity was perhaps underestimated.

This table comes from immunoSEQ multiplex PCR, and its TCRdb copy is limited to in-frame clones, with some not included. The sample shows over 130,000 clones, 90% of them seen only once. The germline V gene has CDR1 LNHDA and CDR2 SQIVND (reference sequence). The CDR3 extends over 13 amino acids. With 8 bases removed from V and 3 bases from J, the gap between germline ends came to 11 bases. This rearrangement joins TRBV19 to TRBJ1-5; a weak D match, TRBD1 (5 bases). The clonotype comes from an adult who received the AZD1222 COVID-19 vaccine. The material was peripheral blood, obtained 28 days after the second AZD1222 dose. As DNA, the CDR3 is TGTGCCAGTGGGGCGGACATCAATCAGCCCCAGCATTTT. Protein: CASGADINQPQHF.